This TCR beta chain was sequenced in a study of T-cell memory formation after mild COVID-19. Overall study: In these data, TCR clusters were largely donor specific.

Study-level points and caveats: Cross-reactive memory seemingly joined, as some responding clones were found in pre-infection memory. Contracting CD4+ clones were located mainly in CM and EM, and CD8+ clones in EMRA.

This clonotype has ten or more counts. Its antigen is still unknown. Germline CDR1 is SGDLS and CDR2 is YYNGEE. The CDR3 is made up of 15 amino acids. V was cut by 6 bases and J by 1 base, with 16 bases left in between. Constant-segment-primed 5'RACE gave TCR alpha and TCR beta cDNA libraries with sample barcodes and UMIs. TCRdb re-called the 5' RACE reads through MiXCR, storing one row per CDR3 protein. The profile shows hundreds of thousands of distinct CDR3 sequences, more than 15% of them singletons. The TCR originated in an adult woman who had mild COVID-19 (a few samples of this study predate the infection). Cell type and time point are not known. The sample was PBMCs or a T cell subset sorted from them (not recorded which). This chain joins TRBV9 and TRBJ2-5, with D perhaps TRBD2 (6 bases). This chain's CDR3 is CASTQSGGIQETQYF. CDR3 coding DNA: TGTGCCAGCACACAATCGGGCGGGATCCAAGAGACCCAGTACTTC.